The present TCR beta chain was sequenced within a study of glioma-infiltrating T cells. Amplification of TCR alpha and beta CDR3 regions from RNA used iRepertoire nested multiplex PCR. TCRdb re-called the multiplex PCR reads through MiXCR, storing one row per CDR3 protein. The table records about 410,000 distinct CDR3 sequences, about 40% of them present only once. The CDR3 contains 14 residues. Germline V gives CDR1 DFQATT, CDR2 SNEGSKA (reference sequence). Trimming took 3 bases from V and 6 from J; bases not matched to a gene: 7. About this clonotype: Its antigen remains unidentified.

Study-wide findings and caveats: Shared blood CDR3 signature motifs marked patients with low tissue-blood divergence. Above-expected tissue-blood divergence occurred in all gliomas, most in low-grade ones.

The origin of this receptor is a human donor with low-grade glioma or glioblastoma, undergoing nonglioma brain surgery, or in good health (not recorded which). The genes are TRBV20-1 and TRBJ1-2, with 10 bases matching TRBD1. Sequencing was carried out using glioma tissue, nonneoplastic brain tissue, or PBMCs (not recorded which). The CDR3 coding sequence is TGCAGTGCTAGGGAGTCCGGGACAGGGGATGGCTACACCTTC. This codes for CSARESGTGDGYTF.